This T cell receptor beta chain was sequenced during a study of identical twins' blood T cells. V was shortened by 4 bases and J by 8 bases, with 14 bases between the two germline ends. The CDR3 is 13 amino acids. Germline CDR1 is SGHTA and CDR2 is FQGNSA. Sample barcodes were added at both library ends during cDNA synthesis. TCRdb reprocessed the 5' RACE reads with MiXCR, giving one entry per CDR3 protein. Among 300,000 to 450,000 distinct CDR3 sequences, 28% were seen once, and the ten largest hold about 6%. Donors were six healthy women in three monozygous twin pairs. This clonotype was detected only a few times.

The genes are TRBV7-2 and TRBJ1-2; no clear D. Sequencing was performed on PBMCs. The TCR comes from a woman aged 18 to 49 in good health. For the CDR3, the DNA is TGTGCCAGCAGCTACAGAAATCTCGGGGGCTACACCTTC. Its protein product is CASSYRNLGGYTF.